Presented here are 4 T cell receptor beta chains from one specimen sequenced in a study of T cells in Graves' hyperthyroidism and ophthalmopathy. Amplified regions were TCR beta CDR3 sequences from RNA transcripts. First-round RT-PCR with HTBI primers amplified the TCR CDR3 region. One entry per CDR3 protein results from TCRdb running MiXCR on the multiplex PCR reads. In the table there are roughly 500,000 distinct CDR3 sequences, under 25% of which are singletons. The specimen was blood. The receptors stem from a woman aged 70-85 years with Graves' ophthalmopathy.

With regard to this clonotype: A much larger clone differs from this one at a single base, so this may be a read error. J is TRBJ2-4 and V is TRBV28, with 8 bases fitting TRBD1. Germline CDR1 and CDR2: MDHEN and SYDVKM. CDR3 size: 16 residues. The CDR3 DNA is TGTACCAGCTTTTCAGGGGGCGGCCTCGCCAAAAACATTCAGTACTTC. Translated, it gives CTSFSGGGLAKNIQYF.

This rearrangement joins TRBV5-6 to TRBJ2-3; tentative D call: TRBD2 (6 bases). The CDR3 is made up of 14 amino acids. Trimming left V 0 bases short and J 5 bases short, with 10 bases between. Germline CDR1 and CDR2: SGHDT and YYEEEE. CDR3 sequence (DNA): TGTGCCAGCAGCTTGGGGGGAGGCCAAGATACGCAGTATTTT. Translation: CASSLGGGQDTQYF.

There are a few counts of this clonotype. This chain joins TRBV20-1 and TRBJ1-1; possibly TRBD1 for D (5 bases). Germline loops: CDR1 DFQATT, CDR2 SNEGSKA (reference sequence). This CDR3 comprises 15 residues. V was pared by 4 bases and J by 4 bases, with 19 bases between. The CDR3 DNA follows: TGCAGTGCTAAGGGTCCGGGGGGACTGGGCACTGAAGCTTTCTTT. It codes for CSAKGPGGLGTEAFF.

This chain links TRBV7-9 with TRBJ2-7, with 9 nucleotides matching TRBD1. Trimming cost V 6 bases and J 6 bases; bases outside gene matches: 15. From germline, CDR1 is SEHNR and CDR2 FQNEAQ (reference sequence). This CDR3 is 16 amino acids long. CDR3 loop: CASSRYAGTGFFEQYF. The CDR3 DNA sequence: TGTGCCAGCAGTCGCTATGCCGGGACAGGGTTTTTCGAGCAGTACTTC. Together with reference TRBV7-9 and TRBJ2-7, the CDR3 gives the full variable domain: DTGVSQNPRHKITKRGQNVTFRCDPISEHNRLYWYRQTLGQGPEFLTYFQNEAQLEKSRLLSDRFSAERPKGSFSTLEIQRTEQGDSAMYLCASSRYAGTGFFEQYFGPGTRLTVT.